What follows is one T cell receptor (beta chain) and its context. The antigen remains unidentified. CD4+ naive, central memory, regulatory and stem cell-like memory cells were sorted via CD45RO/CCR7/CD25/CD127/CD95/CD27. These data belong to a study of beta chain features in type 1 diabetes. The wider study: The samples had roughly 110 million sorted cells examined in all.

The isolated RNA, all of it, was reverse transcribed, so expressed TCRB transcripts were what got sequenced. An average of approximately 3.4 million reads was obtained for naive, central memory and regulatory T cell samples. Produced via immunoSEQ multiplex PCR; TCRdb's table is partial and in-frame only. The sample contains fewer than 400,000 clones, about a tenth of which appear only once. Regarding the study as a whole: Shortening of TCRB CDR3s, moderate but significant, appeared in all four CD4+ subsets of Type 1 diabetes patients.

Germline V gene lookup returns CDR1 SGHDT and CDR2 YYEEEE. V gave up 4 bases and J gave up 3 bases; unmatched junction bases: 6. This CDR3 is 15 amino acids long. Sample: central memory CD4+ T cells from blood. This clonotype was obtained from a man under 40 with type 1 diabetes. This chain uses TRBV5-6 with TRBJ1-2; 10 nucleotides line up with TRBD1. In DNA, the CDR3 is TGTGCCAGCAGCAGAACCGGGACAGGGGACTATGGCTACACCTTC. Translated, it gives CASSRTGTGDYGYTF.